The entry that follows covers one T cell receptor (beta chain) sequence. Other DNA sequences of this sample code for an identical CDR3. The data derive from a study of blood T cell repertoires in COVID-19. At the level of the study: Italy, Spain and the United States were the sources of the convalescent and acute COVID-19 samples. Sample material is recorded as cDNA or gDNA derived from T cells, B-cell-depleted T cells, or PBMCs.

Original analysis: Cell counts per sample came from amplifying reference gene primers. TCRdb keeps only in-frame clones here, not all; method: immunoSEQ multiplex PCR. The V and J calls and clone size come from that table; D and trimming were worked out from the DNA. The sample shows fewer than 300,000 clones, about nine tenths of them seen only once. Seattle enrolled patients during active infection and tracked them longitudinally. The germline V gene has CDR1 KGHSH and CDR2 LQKENI. V was clipped by 3 bases and J by 4 bases; unmatched bases: 2. CDR3 length: 15 residues. Sequencing was carried out using peripheral blood. The chain joins TRBV18 to TRBJ2-2; TRBD1 matches 10 bases. The sequence was collected from a woman aged 50 to 60 with COVID-19, enrolled during active disease. The CDR3: CASSPGTGATGELFF. CDR3 DNA sequence: TGTGCCAGCTCACCCGGGACAGGGGCCACCGGGGAGCTGTTTTTT.